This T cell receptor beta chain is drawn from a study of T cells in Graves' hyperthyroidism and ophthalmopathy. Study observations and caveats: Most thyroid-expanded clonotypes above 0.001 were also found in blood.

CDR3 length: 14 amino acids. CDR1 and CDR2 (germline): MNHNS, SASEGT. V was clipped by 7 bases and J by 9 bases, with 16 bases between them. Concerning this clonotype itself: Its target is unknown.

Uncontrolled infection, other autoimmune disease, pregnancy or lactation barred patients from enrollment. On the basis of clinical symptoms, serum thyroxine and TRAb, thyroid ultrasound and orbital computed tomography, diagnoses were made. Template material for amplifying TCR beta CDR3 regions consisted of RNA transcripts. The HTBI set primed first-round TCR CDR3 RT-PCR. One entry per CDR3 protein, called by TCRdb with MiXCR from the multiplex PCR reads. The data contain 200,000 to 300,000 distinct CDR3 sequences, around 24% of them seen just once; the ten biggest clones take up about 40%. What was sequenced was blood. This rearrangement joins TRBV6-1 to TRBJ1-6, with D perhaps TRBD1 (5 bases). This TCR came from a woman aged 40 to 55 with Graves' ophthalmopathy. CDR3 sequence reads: CASKLTGWGSPLHF. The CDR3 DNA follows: TGTGCCAGCAAACTTACAGGTTGGGGTTCACCCCTCCACTTT.